This T cell receptor (beta chain) was recovered during a study of OX40 agonist ivuxolimab in advanced cancers. Points on this clone: What it binds is not known.

Method: immunoSEQ multiplex PCR; TCRdb's copy keeps in-frame clones and lacks some. The table includes 50,000 to 70,000 clones, 80% to 90% detected once. Germline values: CDR1 SGHAT, CDR2 FQNNGV. V was shortened by 3 bases and J by 3 bases, with 16 bases between the two germline ends. This CDR3 has 16 residues. Study results and limitations: By week 6 at 0.1 to 3.0 mg/kg, blood CD4+ and CD8+ T cells had expanded clonally. Partly responding patients at 0.1-3.0 mg/kg showed some of the smallest clonal expansion.

People who had autoimmune disease history or systemic immunosuppression were excluded. The clonotype originates from an adult with an advanced solid tumor such as melanoma, head and neck, liver or kidney cancer. The sample here was CD4+ or CD8+ T cells sorted from blood, taken in a trial of the OX40 agonist ivuxolimab. The chain uses TRBV11-2 and TRBJ2-3, with TRBD2 as a possible D gene (6 bases). The CDR3 loop is CASSFRGRSATDTQYF. The CDR3 DNA reads TGTGCCAGCAGCTTCCGGGGGAGGTCCGCAACAGATACGCAGTATTTT.